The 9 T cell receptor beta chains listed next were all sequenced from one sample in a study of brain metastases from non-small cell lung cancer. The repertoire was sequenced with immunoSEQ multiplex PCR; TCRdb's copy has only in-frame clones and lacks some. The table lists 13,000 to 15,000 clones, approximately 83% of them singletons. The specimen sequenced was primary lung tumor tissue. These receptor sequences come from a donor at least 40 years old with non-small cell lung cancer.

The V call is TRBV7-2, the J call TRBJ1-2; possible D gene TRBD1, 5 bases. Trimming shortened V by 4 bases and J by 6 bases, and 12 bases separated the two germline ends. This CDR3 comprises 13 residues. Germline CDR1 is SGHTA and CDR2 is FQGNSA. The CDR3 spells CASSSRRGDGYTF. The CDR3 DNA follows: TGTGCCAGCAGCTCCCGGAGGGGAGATGGCTACACCTTC.

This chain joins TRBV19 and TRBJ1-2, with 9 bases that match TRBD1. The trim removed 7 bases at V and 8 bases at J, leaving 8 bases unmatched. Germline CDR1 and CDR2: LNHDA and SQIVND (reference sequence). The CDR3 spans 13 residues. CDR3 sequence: CASTPTGTGGYTF. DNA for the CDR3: TGTGCCAGTACCCCGACAGGGACAGGGGGCTACACCTTC.

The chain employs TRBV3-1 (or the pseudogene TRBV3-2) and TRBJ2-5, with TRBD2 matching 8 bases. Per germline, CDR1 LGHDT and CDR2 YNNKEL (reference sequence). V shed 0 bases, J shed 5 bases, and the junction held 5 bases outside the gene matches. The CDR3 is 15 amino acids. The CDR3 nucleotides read TGTGCCAGCAGCCAAGATCGGGGGGGCCGGGAGACCCAGTACTTC. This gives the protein CASSQDRGGRETQYF.

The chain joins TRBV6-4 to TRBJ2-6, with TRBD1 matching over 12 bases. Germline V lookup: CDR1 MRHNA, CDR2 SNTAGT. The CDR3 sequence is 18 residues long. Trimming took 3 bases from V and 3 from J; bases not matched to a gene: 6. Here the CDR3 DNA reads TGTGCCAGCAGTGAATATGGGACAGGGGGCCGTGGGGCCAACGTCCTGACTTTC. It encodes CASSEYGTGGRGANVLTF.

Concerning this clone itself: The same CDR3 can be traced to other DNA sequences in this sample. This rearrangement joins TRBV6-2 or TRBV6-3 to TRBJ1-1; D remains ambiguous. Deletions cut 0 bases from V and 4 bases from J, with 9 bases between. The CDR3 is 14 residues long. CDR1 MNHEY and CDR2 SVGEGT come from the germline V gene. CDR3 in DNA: TGTGCCAGCAGTTACTCTTTAGGCTCCACTGAAGCTTTCTTT. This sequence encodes CASSYSLGSTEAFF.

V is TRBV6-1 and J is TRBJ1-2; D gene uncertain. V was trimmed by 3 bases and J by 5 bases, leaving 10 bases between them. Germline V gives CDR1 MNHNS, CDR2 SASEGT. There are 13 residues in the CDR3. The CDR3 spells CASSDRITYGYTF. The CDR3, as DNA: TGTGCCAGCAGTGACCGGATAACTTATGGCTACACCTTC.

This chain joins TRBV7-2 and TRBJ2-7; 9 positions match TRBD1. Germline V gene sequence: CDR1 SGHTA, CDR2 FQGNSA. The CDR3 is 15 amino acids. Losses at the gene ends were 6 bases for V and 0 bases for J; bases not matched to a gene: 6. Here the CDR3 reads CASRKTGGNSYEQYF. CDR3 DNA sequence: TGTGCCAGCAGAAAGACAGGGGGAAACTCCTACGAGCAGTACTTC.

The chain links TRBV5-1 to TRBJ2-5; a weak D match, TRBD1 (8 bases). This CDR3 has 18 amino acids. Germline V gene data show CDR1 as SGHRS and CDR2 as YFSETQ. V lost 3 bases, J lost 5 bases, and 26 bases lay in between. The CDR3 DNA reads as TGCGCCAGCAGCTCGGACAGGGAGGGGCTCCTCCCTGAGGAGACCCAGTACTTC. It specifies CASSSDREGLLPEETQYF.

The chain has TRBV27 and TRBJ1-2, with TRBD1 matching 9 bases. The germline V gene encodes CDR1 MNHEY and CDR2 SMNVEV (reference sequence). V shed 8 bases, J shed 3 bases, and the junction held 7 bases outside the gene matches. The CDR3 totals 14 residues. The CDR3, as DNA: TGTGCCAGCGCTGGGACAGGGTCGTACTATGGCTACACCTTC. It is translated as CASAGTGSYYGYTF.